This T cell receptor beta chain derives from a study of T cell repertoires in cytomegalovirus infection. The CDR3 is 14 residues long. Trimming shortened V by 7 bases and J by 8 bases, and 20 bases separated the two germline ends. Per the germline V gene, CDR1 is MNHEY and CDR2 is SMNVEV (reference sequence). Findings and caveats of the study: Cumulated frequencies of public TCR beta families served to identify carriers of CMV plus the relevant HLA.

TCRdb re-called the reads with MiXCR, one entry per CDR3 protein. The sample lists about 900,000 distinct CDR3 sequences, approximately 30% seen once, with over 10% in the top ten. This clonotype has a handful of counts. The antigen is unknown. Sequenced here: cultured CD8+ T cells from PBMCs, sampled from culture after CMV antigen stimulation. The receptor was derived from a human donor in good health (CMV status not recorded). Some clones in this sample may be carry-over from other donors' samples. The chain carries TRBV27 and TRBJ1-2, with D perhaps matching TRBD1 (5 bases). CDR3 sequence: CASTPAGTSTGYTF. The CDR3 DNA follows: TGTGCCAGCACCCCGGCGGGGACCTCGACCGGCTACACCTTC.